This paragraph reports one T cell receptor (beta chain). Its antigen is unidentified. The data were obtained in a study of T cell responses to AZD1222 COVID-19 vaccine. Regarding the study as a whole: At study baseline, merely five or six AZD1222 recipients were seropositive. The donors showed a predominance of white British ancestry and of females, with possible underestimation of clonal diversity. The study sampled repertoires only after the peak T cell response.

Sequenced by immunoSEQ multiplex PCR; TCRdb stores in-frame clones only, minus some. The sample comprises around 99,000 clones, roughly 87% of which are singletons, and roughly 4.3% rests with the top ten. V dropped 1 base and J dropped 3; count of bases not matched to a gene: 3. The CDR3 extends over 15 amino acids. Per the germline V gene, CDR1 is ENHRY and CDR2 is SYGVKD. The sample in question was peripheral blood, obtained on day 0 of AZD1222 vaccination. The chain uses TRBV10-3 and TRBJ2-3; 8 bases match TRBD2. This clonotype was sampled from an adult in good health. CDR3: CAISEYPSGTDTQYF. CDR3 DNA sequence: TGTGCCATCAGTGAGTACCCTAGCGGGACAGATACGCAGTATTTT.